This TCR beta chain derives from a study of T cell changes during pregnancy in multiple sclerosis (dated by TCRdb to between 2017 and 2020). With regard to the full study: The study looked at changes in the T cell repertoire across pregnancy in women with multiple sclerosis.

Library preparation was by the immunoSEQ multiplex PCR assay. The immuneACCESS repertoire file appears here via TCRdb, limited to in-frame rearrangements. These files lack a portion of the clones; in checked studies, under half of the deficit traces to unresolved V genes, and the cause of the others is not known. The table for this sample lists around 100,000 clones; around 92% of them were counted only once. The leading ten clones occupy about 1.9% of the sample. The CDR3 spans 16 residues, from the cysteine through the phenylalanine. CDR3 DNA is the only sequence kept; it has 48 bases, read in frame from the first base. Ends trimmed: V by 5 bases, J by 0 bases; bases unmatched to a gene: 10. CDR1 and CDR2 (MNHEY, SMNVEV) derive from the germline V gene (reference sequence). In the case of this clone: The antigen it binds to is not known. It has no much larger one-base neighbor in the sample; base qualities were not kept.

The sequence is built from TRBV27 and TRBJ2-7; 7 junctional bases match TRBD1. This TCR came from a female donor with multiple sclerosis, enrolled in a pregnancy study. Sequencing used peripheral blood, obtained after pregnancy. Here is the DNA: TGTGCCAGCAGTGCCTTGACAGGGACGAGCTCCTACGAGCAGTACTTC. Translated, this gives CASSALTGTSSYEQYF.